These T cell receptor beta chains were read from a single sample in a study of T cells in Graves' hyperthyroidism and ophthalmopathy. TCRdb ran MiXCR on the multiplex PCR reads and lists one entry per CDR3 protein. The table lists some 460,000 distinct CDR3 sequences, 15% to 19% of them singletons. Sample: blood. The receptors shown here come from a woman between 18 and 29 years old with Graves' hyperthyroidism. CDR3s include the opening cysteine and the closing phenylalanine or tryptophan. A D gene is named only where the DNA matches it firmly. Clone size appears in some rows only: once, few, many, or a class for an expanded clone.

D gene	V gene	clone size	J gene	CDR3 protein	CDR3 DNA
-	TRBV5-8	many	TRBJ1-2	CASSLRGGRPGYTF	TGTGCCAGCAGCTTGCGAGGAGGCCGGCCTGGCTACACCTTC
-	TRBV18	many	TRBJ1-5	CASSPGNQPQHF	TGTGCCAGCTCACCAGGCAATCAGCCCCAGCATTTT
-	TRBV4-3	many	TRBJ2-1	CASSQVTGRYNEQFF	TGCGCCAGCAGCCAAGTCACAGGGAGATACAATGAGCAGTTCTTC
-	TRBV6-2/TRBV6-3	few	TRBJ1-2	CASTPGRTFNYGYTF	TGTGCCAGCACCCCCGGGAGGACCTTCAACTATGGCTACACCTTC
-	TRBV6-1	-	TRBJ2-2	CASSGAREELFF	TGTGCCAGCAGTGGGGCCCGGGAGGAGCTGTTTTTT
-	TRBV29-1	-	TRBJ2-7	CSVNVAYEQYF	TGCAGCGTTAATGTGGCCTACGAGCAGTACTTC
TRBD2	TRBV20-1	-	TRBJ2-3	CSARTSGRGWDTQYF	TGCAGTGCCCGGACTAGCGGGAGAGGTTGGGATACGCAGTATTTT
-	TRBV7-9	many	TRBJ1-1	CASNEGGMNTEAFF	TGTGCCAGCAACGAGGGGGGCATGAACACTGAAGCTTTCTTT
-	TRBV6-6	many	TRBJ2-1	CASSYSNSDSYNEQFF	TGTGCCAGCAGTTACTCGAATTCAGACTCCTACAATGAGCAGTTCTTC
-	TRBV7-8	-	TRBJ1-4	CASSAEQGYNEKLFF	TGTGCCAGCAGCGCAGAACAGGGTTATAATGAAAAACTGTTTTTT
-	TRBV4-3	many	TRBJ1-1	CASSQTPDRTRGAFF	TGCGCCAGCAGCCAGACCCCAGACAGGACCCGCGGAGCTTTCTTT
-	TRBV20-1	-	TRBJ1-6	CSARGYNSPLHF	TGCAGTGCTAGAGGCTATAATTCACCCCTCCACTTT
-	TRBV6-1	few	TRBJ1-5	CASRGGQPQHF	TGTGCCAGCAGGGGGGGGCAGCCCCAGCATTTT
-	TRBV18	many	TRBJ2-2	CASSPGDRGTGELFF	TGTGCCAGCTCACCAGGGGATCGTGGTACCGGGGAGCTGTTTTTT
-	TRBV7-8	many	TRBJ2-1	CASSLAPAVPYNEQFF	TGTGCCAGCAGCTTAGCTCCAGCTGTCCCATACAATGAGCAGTTCTTC
-	TRBV5-1	many	TRBJ1-1	CASSFQDNTEAFF	TGCGCCAGCAGCTTCCAAGATAACACTGAAGCTTTCTTT
-	TRBV20-1	-	TRBJ1-2	CSAWTSYGYTF	TGCAGTGCTTGGACCAGCTATGGCTACACCTTC
-	TRBV19	-	TRBJ2-7	CASSIGGYYEQYF	TGTGCCAGTAGTATCGGGGGCTACTACGAGCAGTACTTC
TRBD2	TRBV7-2	many	TRBJ2-5	CASSPGAGVETQYF	TGTGCCAGCAGTCCCGGAGCGGGGGTGGAGACCCAGTACTTC
TRBD1	TRBV12-3/TRBV12-4	many	TRBJ1-1	CASSRGTGTEAFF	TGTGCCAGCAGCCGCGGGACAGGGACTGAAGCTTTCTTT
-	TRBV5-1	once	TRBJ2-2	CASSLLGVTNTGELFF	TGCGCCAGCAGCTTGTTAGGGGTTACGAACACCGGGGAGCTGTTTTTT
-	TRBV11-3	few	TRBJ2-5	CASSQGGEGQETQYF	TGTGCCAGCAGCCAGGGGGGGGAGGGCCAAGAGACCCAGTACTTC
-	TRBV6-4	few	TRBJ2-1	CASCGAEYNEQFF	TGTGCCAGCTGCGGAGCAGAATACAATGAGCAGTTCTTC
-	TRBV7-3	few	TRBJ1-2	CASSHPVNLQGGFYGYTF	TGTGCCAGCAGCCATCCCGTGAATTTGCAGGGAGGGTTCTATGGCTACACCTTC
TRBD1	TRBV9	many	TRBJ2-1	CASRGQGEGYNEQFF	TGTGCCAGCAGGGGACAGGGCGAAGGATACAATGAGCAGTTCTTC
-	TRBV6-1	-	TRBJ1-2	CASRETAAMGYTF	TGTGCCAGCAGAGAGACTGCCGCGATGGGCTACACCTTC
TRBD2	TRBV15	-	TRBJ2-1	CATSRGLTSGSLNEQFF	TGTGCCACCAGCAGAGGACTTACTAGCGGGAGTTTGAATGAGCAGTTCTTC
TRBD2	TRBV7-3	many	TRBJ2-3	CASSETPSGGSTDTQYF	TGTGCCAGCAGCGAAACCCCTAGCGGGGGGAGCACAGATACGCAGTATTTT
-	TRBV7-3	-	TRBJ2-3	CASSFQYTQYF	TGTGCTAGCAGCTTTCAGTATACGCAGTATTTT
-	TRBV4-3	-	TRBJ2-7	CASSRNRETGYEQYF	TGCGCCAGCAGCCGCAACAGGGAGACCGGCTACGAGCAGTACTTC
-	TRBV6-2/TRBV6-3	many	TRBJ1-1	CASSLLVRGTEAFF	TGTGCCAGCAGTTTACTCGTGAGGGGCACTGAAGCTTTCTTT
-	TRBV20-1	few	TRBJ2-7	CSVDPIAGPNYEQYF	TGCAGTGTCGATCCCATTGCGGGGCCTAACTACGAGCAGTACTTC
-	TRBV29-1	few	TRBJ2-2	CSATIRVATGELFF	TGCAGCGCCACAATCCGGGTAGCGACCGGGGAGCTGTTTTTT
TRBD1	TRBV3-1	few	TRBJ2-2	CASSHLGQGNTGELFF	TGTGCCAGCAGTCATCTAGGACAGGGGAACACCGGGGAGCTGTTTTTT
-	TRBV6-1	few	TRBJ1-4	CASSEAAARAEKLFF	TGTGCCAGCAGTGAAGCGGCGGCCCGGGCGGAAAAACTGTTTTTT
TRBD1	TRBV6-1	many	TRBJ2-4	CASSRTGENIQYF	TGTGCCAGCAGTCGGACAGGGGAAAACATTCAGTACTTC
TRBD2	TRBV4-3	-	TRBJ2-1	CASSPQLAGAINEQFF	TGCGCCAGCAGCCCACAACTAGCGGGGGCCATTAATGAGCAGTTCTTC
TRBD1	TRBV6-6	many	TRBJ1-2	CASSYRQGIGYGYTF	TGTGCCAGCAGTTATCGACAGGGGATCGGCTATGGCTACACCTTC
-	TRBV15	few	TRBJ2-2	CATSRERGTGELFF	TGTGCCACCAGCAGAGAGAGGGGGACCGGGGAGCTGTTTTTT
-	TRBV10-3	-	TRBJ2-7	CAISESQWNRETYEQYF	TGTGCCATCAGTGAGTCTCAGTGGAACAGGGAAACCTACGAGCAGTACTTC
-	TRBV19	few	TRBJ1-5	CASSIWQGNSNQPQHF	TGTGCCAGTAGTATCTGGCAGGGAAACAGCAATCAGCCCCAGCATTTT
-	TRBV3-1	many	TRBJ2-7	CASSQDSGAMPFPEQYF	TGTGCCAGCAGCCAAGATTCGGGGGCCATGCCCTTTCCGGAGCAGTACTTC
-	TRBV6-1	-	TRBJ2-1	CASSSIRPDNEQFF	TGTGCCAGCAGTTCGATCAGGCCCGACAATGAGCAGTTCTTC
TRBD2	TRBV9	-	TRBJ2-3	CASSGLAAYTDTQYF	TGTGCCAGCAGCGGGCTAGCGGCATACACAGATACGCAGTATTTT
-	TRBV5-1	few	TRBJ2-5	CASSPIWTMNQETQYF	TGCGCCAGCAGCCCTATCTGGACGATGAACCAAGAGACCCAGTACTTC
-	TRBV28	few	TRBJ1-4	CASSPALGLGHQAKLFF	TGTGCCAGCAGTCCCGCCCTTGGCCTAGGGCATCAGGCAAAACTGTTTTTT
TRBD2	TRBV11-2	many	TRBJ2-5	CASRRGLAEETQYF	TGTGCCAGCAGACGGGGACTAGCAGAAGAGACCCAGTACTTC
TRBD2	TRBV5-1	many	TRBJ2-7	CASSGRTSGPYHVLSVQYF	TGCGCCAGCAGCGGTAGGACTAGCGGGCCATATCACGTACTTTCGGTACAGTACTTC
-	TRBV10-3	-	TRBJ1-6	CAISAGTAGNSPLHF	TGTGCCATCAGTGCGGGGACGGCGGGTAATTCACCCCTCCACTTT
-	TRBV2	-	TRBJ2-7	CAITTSSYNEQYF	TGTGCCATAACAACGAGCTCCTACAACGAGCAGTACTTC
-	TRBV5-1	many	TRBJ2-7	CASSLGRVTYEQYF	TGCGCCAGCAGCTTGGGTAGAGTCACCTACGAGCAGTACTTC
-	TRBV11-3	-	TRBJ2-5	CASSPDGAQETQYF	TGTGCCAGCAGCCCGGACGGAGCCCAAGAGACCCAGTACTTC
TRBD2	TRBV12-3/TRBV12-4	many	TRBJ2-6	CASSLRLAGGGRGANVLTF	TGTGCCAGCAGTTTAAGACTAGCGGGAGGGGGGAGAGGGGCCAACGTCCTGACTTTC
TRBD1	TRBV9	many	TRBJ1-2	CASSVEGTAASGYTF	TGTGCCAGCAGCGTAGAGGGGACAGCGGCGTCGGGCTACACCTTC
-	TRBV4-1	-	TRBJ2-2	CASSQSTGGYTGELFF	TGCGCCAGCAGCCAGTCGACAGGCGGGTACACCGGGGAGCTGTTTTTT